This T cell receptor (beta chain) was recorded in a study of T cells after yellow fever vaccination (dated by TCRdb to between 2017 and 2020). Turning to the overall study: The SMART-Seq v4 Ultra Low Input RNA kit was used to prepare libraries from fractions with low cell numbers. Blood samples were taken at several timepoints before and after primary and secondary immunization, and bulk PBMC replicates and cell subsets were isolated. Two healthy male donors, one aged 18 to 29 and one aged 30 to 39 years, made up the cohort. To track T-cell clones before and after primary and booster YFV17D yellow fever vaccination, bulk TCR alpha and beta repertoires were sequenced longitudinally.

TCR cDNA was synthesized by 5'RACE template switching, through which a universal primer site and unique molecular identifiers were introduced. Priming for cDNA synthesis came from both the TCR alpha and TCR beta constant segments. Library amplification used two PCR steps, and the second PCR step added sample barcodes and sequencing adapters. Sequencing of the libraries was done on either Illumina HiSeq 2500 (2x100 bp) or NovaSeq (2x150 bp). On the authors' methods: Reads were demultiplexed and collapsed into UMI consensus sequences with MIGEC, and V(D)J alignment was performed with MiXCR. Vaccine-responding clonotypes were defined with edgeR using replicate PBMC samples, requiring FDR below 0.01 and a log2 fold change above 5 up to day 15. CD4 or CD8 identity was assigned to each bulk clonotype according to whether the clonotype was present at higher abundance in the sequenced CD4 repertoire or the sequenced CD8 repertoire. The public sequencing data were trimmed at Q25 with fastp and processed into clonotypes with MiXCR by TCRdb, which kept only in-frame beta chains. Every entry covers one CDR3 protein and lists the most common genes and DNA from its rows. TCRdb's processing, not the study's, gives the V and J calls here. The sample table shows hundreds of thousands of distinct CDR3 sequences, and about 19% are seen once. Approximately 14% of the sample is held by the ten biggest clonotypes.

V was cut back by 8 bases and J by 9 bases, leaving a gap of 17 bases between them. The CDR3 measures 13 amino acids from cysteine to phenylalanine. Solely the CDR3 DNA is kept, with 39 bases framed from the first base. The research as a whole found: A small fraction of clonotypes showed up in both the CD4 and CD8 compartments, probably as a result of convergent recombination. After the booster, most of the clones that had expanded following primary vaccination were detected again (96% of CD4 and roughly 88% of CD8), which suggests that memory was broadly maintained. Because only a couple of donors were included in the study, the extent to which the findings can be generalized is limited. The secondary T-cell response was found to be weaker but faster than the primary response, with a peak reached on day 5 rather than on day 15. FACS-sorted repertoires could contain abundant contaminating clonotypes from the bulk population, so computational filtering was required.

Per the publication, the treatment or condition label means: live attenuated yellow fever vaccine strain. Two biological replicates of bulk PBMCs were collected at each blood-draw timepoint. PBMCs were isolated from peripheral blood using a standard Ficoll-Paque protocol. TriZol was used to extract RNA from bulk PBMCs, CD4 and CD8 fractions, and dextramer-positive and dextramer-negative fractions. About this clonotype itself: Its recognized antigen is unknown. No base quality values were provided; no much bigger clone lies one nucleotide off.

This TCR came from a man aged 30-40 years who received the YFV17D yellow fever vaccine. The starting material was PBMCs, obtained 15 days after the yellow fever booster vaccination. Recombination linked TRBV12-3 or TRBV12-4 to TRBJ2-1, with the D assignment possibly TRBD1 or TRBD2, given 5 matching bases for each. The CDR3 reads CASVTLGVGEQFF. The DNA reads as follows: TGTGCCAGCGTGACTTTGGGGGTTGGTGAGCAGTTCTTC.